The rows below give T cell receptor beta chains drawn from one sample of a study of T cell responses to AZD1222 COVID-19 vaccine. Here immunoSEQ multiplex PCR was the method, and the copy in TCRdb shows in-frame clones only, minus some. The sample yields 110,000 to 150,000 clones, 75% to 90% seen once. The input for sequencing was peripheral blood, taken on day 0 of AZD1222 vaccination. The receptors shown here come from an adult in good health. CDR3s leave out the opening cysteine and the closing phenylalanine or tryptophan.

V gene	J gene	CDR3 protein
TRBV6-5	TRBJ1-2	ASSYVRTGIYGYT
TRBV6-5	TRBJ2-1	ASSYLAGGFYNEQF
TRBV19	TRBJ1-2	ASSLNYGYT
TRBV12-3/TRBV12-4	TRBJ1-2	ASSSQGGYT
TRBV6-1	TRBJ2-3	ASSEGTSGSDTQY
TRBV19	TRBJ1-5	ASTDPPYRASNQPQH
TRBV18	TRBJ2-5	ASSALAGREETQY
TRBV6-5	TRBJ2-7	ASTRKDYEQY
TRBV5-4	TRBJ1-5	ASSIPDRGKLYNQPQH
TRBV9	TRBJ2-2	ASSVVGGANTGELF
TRBV7-8	TRBJ2-7	ASSLAGRVYEQY
TRBV11-2	TRBJ2-1	ASSSPTLGGSYNEQF
TRBV4-2	TRBJ1-2	ASSHSGEFSYGYT
TRBV10-1	TRBJ1-5	ASSEGENQPQH
TRBV15	TRBJ2-1	ATSRGGQGLSYNEQF
TRBV3-1/TRBV3-2	TRBJ1-2	ASSQGFGGNYGYT
TRBV5-1	TRBJ1-2	ASSLAFSDGYT
TRBV9	TRBJ2-5	ASSGPRGGRETQY
TRBV18	TRBJ1-1	ASSPHRDTEAF
TRBV7-2	TRBJ1-1	ASSGGQMNTEAF
TRBV28	TRBJ2-5	ASSFWGKIAVGGRETQY
TRBV24-1	TRBJ1-2	ATSDPGDGYT
TRBV9	TRBJ2-2	ASSPPWIGELF
TRBV5-8	TRBJ1-6	ASSLRQKNNSPLH
TRBV5-4	TRBJ2-2	ASTRGRELF
TRBV2	TRBJ2-7	ASSGQVGYEQY
TRBV11-2	TRBJ1-2	ASSLVGDAYGYT
TRBV7-2	TRBJ2-5	ASSLAPSGRETQY
TRBV6-5	TRBJ1-1	ASSNNRNTEAF
TRBV28	TRBJ1-2	ASRTQGASNYGYT
TRBV19	TRBJ2-7	ASRAEDLNPYEQY
TRBV28	TRBJ2-1	ASVRGKRPSYNEQF
TRBV27	TRBJ1-1	ASSLRGSTEAF
TRBV4-1	TRBJ1-5	ASSRTQGAGVNQPQH
TRBV19	TRBJ1-5	ASSIGPTVNQPQH
TRBV2	TRBJ1-2	AITRGRRGYT
TRBV4-1	TRBJ2-7	ASSNPTGGSNEQY
TRBV6-2/TRBV6-3	TRBJ1-1	ASSYRKGPGGAF
TRBV27	TRBJ1-2	ASSLQGGYGYT
TRBV2	TRBJ2-5	ASTTWGETQY
TRBV5-5	TRBJ2-7	ASSLARGYEQY
TRBV7-2	TRBJ2-7	ASSWDRGGSYEQY
TRBV21-1	TRBJ2-7	ARLAGENSYEQY
TRBV4-1	TRBJ1-4	ASSQIREKLF
TRBV7-8	TRBJ2-7	ASSANRGRGEQY
TRBV6-1	TRBJ2-6	ASSGVSIRRSGANILT
TRBV2	TRBJ1-3	ASEGWSTGNTIY
TRBV19	TRBJ2-7	ASSIRDSTYEQY
TRBV5-8	TRBJ2-3	ASSRMVTDTQY
TRBV19	TRBJ2-1	ASISGTRKNNEQF
TRBV27	TRBJ2-2	ASRDSNTGELF
TRBV12-5	TRBJ1-4	ASGLGDRAANEKLF
TRBV5-1	TRBJ1-1	ASSLDSSNTEAF
TRBV25-1	TRBJ2-5	ASSPHPGQGEETQY
TRBV29-1	TRBJ2-3	SVFSLGDTQY
TRBV27	TRBJ1-5	ASSLVRYQPQH
TRBV2	TRBJ1-2	ASSEALDIRYT
TRBV4-1	TRBJ2-7	ASSHNFEGTEQY